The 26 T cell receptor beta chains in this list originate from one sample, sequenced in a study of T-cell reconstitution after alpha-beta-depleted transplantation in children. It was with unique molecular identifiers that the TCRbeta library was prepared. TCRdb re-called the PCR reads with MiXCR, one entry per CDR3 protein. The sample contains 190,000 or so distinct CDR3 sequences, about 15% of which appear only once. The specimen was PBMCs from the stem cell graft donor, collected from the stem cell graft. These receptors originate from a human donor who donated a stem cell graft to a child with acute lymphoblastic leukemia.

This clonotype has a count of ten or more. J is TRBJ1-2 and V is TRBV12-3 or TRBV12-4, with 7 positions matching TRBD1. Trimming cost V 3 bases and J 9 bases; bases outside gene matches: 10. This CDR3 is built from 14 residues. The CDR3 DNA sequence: TGTGCCAGCAGTTTGAACAGGGGATCTATGAGCTACACCTTC. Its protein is CASSLNRGSMSYTF.

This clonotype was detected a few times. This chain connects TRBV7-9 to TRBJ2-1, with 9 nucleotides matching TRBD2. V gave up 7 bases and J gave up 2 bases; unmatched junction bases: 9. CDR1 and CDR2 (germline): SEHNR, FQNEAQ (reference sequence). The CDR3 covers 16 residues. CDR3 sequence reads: CASMGREGPAYNEQFF. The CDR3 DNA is TGTGCCAGCATGGGGCGGGAGGGCCCCGCCTACAATGAGCAGTTCTTC.

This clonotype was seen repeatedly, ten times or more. For the CDR3, the DNA is TGCGCCAGCAGCTTAGCGGAAAGCTCCTACAATGAGCAGTTCTTC. This sequence encodes CASSLAESSYNEQFF. V is TRBV5-1 and J is TRBJ2-1, with D perhaps TRBD2 (5 bases). The V gene's germline CDR1 is SGHRS and CDR2 YFSETQ. The V gene lost 2 bases and the J gene lost 0 bases, with 9 bases spanning the gap. The CDR3 sequence is 15 residues long.

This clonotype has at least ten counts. The CDR3 reads CASSWAQGQGESYEQYF. DNA of the CDR3: TGTGCCAGCAGCTGGGCCCAGGGACAGGGGGAATCCTACGAGCAGTACTTC. This chain joins TRBV13 and TRBJ2-7; TRBD1 agrees at 11 bases. The length of the CDR3 is 17 residues. The germline CDR1 and CDR2 sequences are PRHDT and FYEKMQ (reference sequence). Unmatched junction bases numbered 9, after V lost 4 bases and J lost 1 base.

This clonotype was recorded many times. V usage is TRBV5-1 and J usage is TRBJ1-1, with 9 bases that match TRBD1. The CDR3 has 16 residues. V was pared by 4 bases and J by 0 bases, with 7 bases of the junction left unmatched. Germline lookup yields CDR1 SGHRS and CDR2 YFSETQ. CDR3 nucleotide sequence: TGCGCCAGCAGCCCGGGGAGGGACAGGGTGAACACTGAAGCTTTCTTT. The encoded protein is CASSPGRDRVNTEAFF.

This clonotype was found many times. The CDR3 DNA is TGCGCCAGCAGCGTGAGCGAAAGACAAGAGACCCAGTACTTC. It is translated as CASSVSERQETQYF. This sequence joins TRBV5-1 and TRBJ2-5; no firm D call. Germline V gene lookup returns CDR1 SGHRS and CDR2 YFSETQ. V lost 4 bases and J 2 bases, leaving 12 bases between the germline ends. This CDR3 is 14 amino acids long.

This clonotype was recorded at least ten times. As DNA, the CDR3 is TGTGCCAGCAGTCCGTTGGGGCAGGGTGAGCAGTACTTC. Protein product: CASSPLGQGEQYF. V usage is TRBV12-3 or TRBV12-4 and J usage is TRBJ2-7, with D possibly TRBD1 on 5 matching bases. V lost 5 bases and J lost 7, with 15 bases in between. This CDR3 contains 13 residues.

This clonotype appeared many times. The CDR3 sequence is CASSPGGALVVLTF. The CDR3 DNA sequence: TGTGCCAGCAGCCCCGGAGGAGCCCTAGTGGTCCTGACTTTC. The J gene is TRBJ2-6, the V gene TRBV12-3 or TRBV12-4, with a weak D call TRBD2 (5 bases). V lost 6 bases, J lost 13 bases, and 19 bases lay in between. The CDR3 runs 14 residues.

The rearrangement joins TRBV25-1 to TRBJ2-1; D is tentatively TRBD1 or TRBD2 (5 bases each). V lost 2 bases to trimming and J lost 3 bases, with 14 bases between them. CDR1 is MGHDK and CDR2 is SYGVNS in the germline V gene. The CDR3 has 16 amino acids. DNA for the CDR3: TGTGCCAGCAGTGAAGGGGGAGTAAGTGGCTACAATGAGCAGTTCTTC. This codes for CASSEGGVSGYNEQFF.

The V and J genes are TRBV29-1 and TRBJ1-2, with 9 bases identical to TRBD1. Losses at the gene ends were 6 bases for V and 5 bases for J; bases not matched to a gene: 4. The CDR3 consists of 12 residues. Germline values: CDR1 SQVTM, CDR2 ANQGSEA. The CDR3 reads CSVRTGAYGYTF. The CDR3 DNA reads TGCAGCGTAAGGACAGGGGCGTATGGCTACACCTTC.

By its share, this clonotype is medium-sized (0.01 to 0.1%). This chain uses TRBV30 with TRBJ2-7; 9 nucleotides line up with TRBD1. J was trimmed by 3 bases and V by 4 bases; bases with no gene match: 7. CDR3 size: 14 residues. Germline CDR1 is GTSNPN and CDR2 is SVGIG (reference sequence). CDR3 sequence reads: CAWTRTGDLYEQYF. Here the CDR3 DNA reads TGTGCCTGGACCCGGACAGGGGATCTCTACGAGCAGTACTTC.

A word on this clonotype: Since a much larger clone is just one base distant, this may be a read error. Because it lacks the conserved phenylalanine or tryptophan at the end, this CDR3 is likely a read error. The CDR3, as DNA: TGCAGCGTTGGAGAAACTTGGGGGCTCGGCTATGGCTACACCTCC. Protein: CSVGETWGLGYGYTS. This chain links TRBV29-1 with TRBJ1-2, with D possibly TRBD1 on 6 matching bases. CDR1 SQVTM and CDR2 ANQGSEA come from the germline V gene. Trimming shortened V by 4 bases and J by 4 bases, and 19 bases separated the two germline ends. The CDR3 length is 15 residues.

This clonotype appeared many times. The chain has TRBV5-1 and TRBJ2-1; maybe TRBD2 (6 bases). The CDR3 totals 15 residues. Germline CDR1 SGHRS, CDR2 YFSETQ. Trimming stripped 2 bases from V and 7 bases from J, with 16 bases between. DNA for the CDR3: TGCGCCAGCAGCTTAAACGGGAGAGGGAAAAATGAGCAGTTCTTC. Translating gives CASSLNGRGKNEQFF. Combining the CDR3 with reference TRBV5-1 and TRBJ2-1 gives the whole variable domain KAGVTQTPRYLIKTRGQQVTLSCSPISGHRSVSWYQQTPGQGLQFLFEYFSETQRNKGNFPGRFSGRQFSNSRSEMNVSTLELGDSALYLCASSLNGRGKNEQFFGPGTRLTVL.

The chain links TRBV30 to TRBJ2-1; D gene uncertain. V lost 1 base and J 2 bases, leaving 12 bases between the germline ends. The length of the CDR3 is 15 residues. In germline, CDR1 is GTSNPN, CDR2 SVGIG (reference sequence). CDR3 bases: TGTGCCTGGAGTGGGGGTTATGGGACCTACAATGAGCAGTTCTTC. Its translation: CAWSGGYGTYNEQFF.

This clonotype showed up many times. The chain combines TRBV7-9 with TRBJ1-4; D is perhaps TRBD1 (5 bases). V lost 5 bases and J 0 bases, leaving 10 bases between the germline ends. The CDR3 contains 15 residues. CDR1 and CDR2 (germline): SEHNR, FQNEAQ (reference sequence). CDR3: CASSHTGSTNEKLFF. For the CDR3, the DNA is TGTGCCAGCAGCCATACAGGATCAACTAATGAAAAACTGTTTTTT.

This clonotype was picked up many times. The CDR3 sequence: CATRAANEKLFF. Here the CDR3 DNA reads TGTGCCACACGGGCGGCTAATGAAAAACTGTTTTTT. The chain joins TRBV10-3 to TRBJ1-4; D is unresolved. The CDR3 runs 12 residues. Germline-derived CDR1 and CDR2 are ENHRY and SYGVKD. V was cut by 10 bases and J by 3 bases, with 9 bases left in between.

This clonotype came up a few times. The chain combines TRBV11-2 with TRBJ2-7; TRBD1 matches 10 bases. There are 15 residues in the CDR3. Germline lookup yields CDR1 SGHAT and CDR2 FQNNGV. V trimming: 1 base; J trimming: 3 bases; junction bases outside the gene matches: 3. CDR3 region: CASSLGGTGVYEQYF. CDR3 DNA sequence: TGTGCCAGCAGCTTAGGTGGGACAGGGGTCTACGAGCAGTACTTC. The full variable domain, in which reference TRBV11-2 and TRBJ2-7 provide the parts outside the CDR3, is EAGVAQSPRYKIIEKRQSVAFWCNPISGHATLYWYQQILGQGPKLLIQFQNNGVVDDSQLPKDRFSAERLKGVDSTLKIQPAKLEDSAVYLCASSLGGTGVYEQYFGPGTRLTVT.

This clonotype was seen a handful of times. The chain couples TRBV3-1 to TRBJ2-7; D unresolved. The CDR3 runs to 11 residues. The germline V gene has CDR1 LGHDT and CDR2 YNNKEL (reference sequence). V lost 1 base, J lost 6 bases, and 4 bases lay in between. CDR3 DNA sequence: TGTGCCAGCAGCCAAGGATCCGAGCAGTACTTC. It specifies CASSQGSEQYF.

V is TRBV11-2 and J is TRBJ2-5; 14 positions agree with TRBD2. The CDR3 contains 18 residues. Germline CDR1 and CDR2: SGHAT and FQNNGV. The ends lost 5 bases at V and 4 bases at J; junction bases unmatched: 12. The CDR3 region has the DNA TGTGCCAGCAGCGCAACCGGGACTAGCGGGAGATTGGGAGAGACCCAGTACTTC. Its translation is CASSATGTSGRLGETQYF.

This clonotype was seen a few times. CDR3 residues: CASRTTGLGTGTYEQYF. CDR3 bases: TGTGCCAGCAGGACTACGGGTTTGGGGACAGGGACTTACGAGCAGTACTTC. V is TRBV27 and J is TRBJ2-7, with TRBD1 matching 9 bases. This CDR3 spans 17 amino acids. J lost 4 bases, V lost 6 bases, and 16 bases had no gene match. CDR1 and CDR2 from the germline V gene are MNHEY and SMNVEV (reference sequence).

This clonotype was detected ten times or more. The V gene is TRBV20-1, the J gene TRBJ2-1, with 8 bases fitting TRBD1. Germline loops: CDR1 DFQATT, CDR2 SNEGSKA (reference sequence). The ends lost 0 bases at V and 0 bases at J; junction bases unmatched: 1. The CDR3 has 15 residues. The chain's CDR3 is CSARDGQGSYNEQFF. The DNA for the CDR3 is TGCAGTGCTAGAGACGGACAGGGCTCCTACAATGAGCAGTTCTTC.

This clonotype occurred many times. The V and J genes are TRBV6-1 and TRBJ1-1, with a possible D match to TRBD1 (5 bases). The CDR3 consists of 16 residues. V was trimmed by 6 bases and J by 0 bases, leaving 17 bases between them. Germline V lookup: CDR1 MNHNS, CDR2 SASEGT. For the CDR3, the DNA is TGTGCCAGCAGATCCCAACAGGCCCGCATGAACACTGAAGCTTTCTTT. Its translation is CASRSQQARMNTEAFF.

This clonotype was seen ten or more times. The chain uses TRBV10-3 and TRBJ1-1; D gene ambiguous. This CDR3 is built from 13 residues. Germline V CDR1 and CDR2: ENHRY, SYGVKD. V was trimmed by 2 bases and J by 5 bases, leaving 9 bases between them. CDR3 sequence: CAISERADTEAFF. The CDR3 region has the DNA TGTGCCATCAGTGAGAGGGCAGATACTGAAGCTTTCTTT.

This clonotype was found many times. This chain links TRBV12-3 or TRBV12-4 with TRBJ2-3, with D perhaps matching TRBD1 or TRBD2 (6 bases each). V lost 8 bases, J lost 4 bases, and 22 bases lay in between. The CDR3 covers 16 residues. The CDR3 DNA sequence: TGTGCCAGCGGATCCCCCGATCTTGGGGGGCCAGATACGCAGTATTTT. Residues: CASGSPDLGGPDTQYF.

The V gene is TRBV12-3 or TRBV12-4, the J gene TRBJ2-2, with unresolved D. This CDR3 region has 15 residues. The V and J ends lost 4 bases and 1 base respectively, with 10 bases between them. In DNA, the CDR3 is TGTGCCAGCAGTTCGGATAGAAAGAACACCGGGGAGCTGTTTTTT. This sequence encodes CASSSDRKNTGELFF.

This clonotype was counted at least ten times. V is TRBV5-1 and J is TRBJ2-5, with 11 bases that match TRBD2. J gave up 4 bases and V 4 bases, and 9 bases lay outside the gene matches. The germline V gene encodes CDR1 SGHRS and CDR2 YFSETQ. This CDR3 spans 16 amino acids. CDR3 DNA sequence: TGCGCCAGCAGCCCCGATAGCGGGAGGGCCACAGAGACCCAGTACTTC. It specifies CASSPDSGRATETQYF. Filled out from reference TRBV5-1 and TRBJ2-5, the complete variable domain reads KAGVTQTPRYLIKTRGQQVTLSCSPISGHRSVSWYQQTPGQGLQFLFEYFSETQRNKGNFPGRFSGRQFSNSRSEMNVSTLELGDSALYLCASSPDSGRATETQYFGPGTRLLVL.